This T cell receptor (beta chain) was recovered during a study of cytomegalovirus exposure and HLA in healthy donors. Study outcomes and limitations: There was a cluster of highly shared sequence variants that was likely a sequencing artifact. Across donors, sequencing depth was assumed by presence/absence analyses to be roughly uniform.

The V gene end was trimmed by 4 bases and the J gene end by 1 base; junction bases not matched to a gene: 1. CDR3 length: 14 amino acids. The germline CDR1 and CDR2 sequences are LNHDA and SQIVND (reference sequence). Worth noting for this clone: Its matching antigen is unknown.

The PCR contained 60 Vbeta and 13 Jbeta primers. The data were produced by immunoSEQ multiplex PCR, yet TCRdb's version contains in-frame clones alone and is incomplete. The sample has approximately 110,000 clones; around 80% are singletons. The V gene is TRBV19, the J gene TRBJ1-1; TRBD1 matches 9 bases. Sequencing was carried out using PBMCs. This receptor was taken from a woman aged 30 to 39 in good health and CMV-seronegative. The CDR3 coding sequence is TGTGCCAGTAGTAGGGGACAGGGGAACACTGAAGCTTTCTTT. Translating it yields CASSRGQGNTEAFF.